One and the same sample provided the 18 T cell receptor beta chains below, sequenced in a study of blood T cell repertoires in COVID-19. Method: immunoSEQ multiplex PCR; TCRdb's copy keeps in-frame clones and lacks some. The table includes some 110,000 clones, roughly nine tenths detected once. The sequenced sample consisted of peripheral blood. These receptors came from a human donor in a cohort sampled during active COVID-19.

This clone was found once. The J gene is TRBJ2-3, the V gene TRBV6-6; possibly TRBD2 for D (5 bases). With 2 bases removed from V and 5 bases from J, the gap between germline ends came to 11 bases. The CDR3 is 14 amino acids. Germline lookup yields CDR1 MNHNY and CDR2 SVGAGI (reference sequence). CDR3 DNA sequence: TGTGCCAGCAGTTACACCACTAGTGGAGATACGCAGTATTTT. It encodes CASSYTTSGDTQYF.

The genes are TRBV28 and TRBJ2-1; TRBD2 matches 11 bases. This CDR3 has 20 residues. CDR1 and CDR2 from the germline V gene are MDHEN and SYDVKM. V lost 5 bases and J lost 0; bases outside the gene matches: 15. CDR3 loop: CASSTGWASGRTSSYNEQFF. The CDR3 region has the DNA TGTGCCAGCAGTACAGGGTGGGCTAGCGGGAGGACGAGCTCCTACAATGAGCAGTTCTTC.

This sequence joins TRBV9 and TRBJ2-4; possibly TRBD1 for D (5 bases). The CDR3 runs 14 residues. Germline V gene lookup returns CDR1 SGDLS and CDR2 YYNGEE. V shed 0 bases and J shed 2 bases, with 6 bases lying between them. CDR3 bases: TGTGCCAGCAGCGTAGGGGGCCCCAAAAACATTCAGTACTTC. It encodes CASSVGGPKNIQYF.

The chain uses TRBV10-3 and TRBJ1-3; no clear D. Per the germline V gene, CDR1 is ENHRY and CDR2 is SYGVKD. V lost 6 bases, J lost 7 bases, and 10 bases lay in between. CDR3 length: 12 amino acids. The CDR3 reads CAIRPGRNTIYF. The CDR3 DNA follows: TGTGCCATCAGGCCAGGTCGGAACACCATATATTTT.

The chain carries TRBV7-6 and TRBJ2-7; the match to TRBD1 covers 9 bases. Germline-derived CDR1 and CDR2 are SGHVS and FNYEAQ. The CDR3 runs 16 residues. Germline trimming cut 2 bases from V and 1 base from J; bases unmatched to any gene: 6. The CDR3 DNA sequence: TGTGCCAGCAGCTTACAACAGGGGGCAGGGTCCTACGAGCAGTACTTC. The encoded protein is CASSLQQGAGSYEQYF.

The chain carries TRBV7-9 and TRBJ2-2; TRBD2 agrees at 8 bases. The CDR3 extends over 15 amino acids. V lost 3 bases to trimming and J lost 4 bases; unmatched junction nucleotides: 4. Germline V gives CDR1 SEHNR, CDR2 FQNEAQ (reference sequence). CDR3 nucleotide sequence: TGTGCCAGCAGCTTGGTCGCGGGAGGCACCGGGGAGCTGTTTTTT. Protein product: CASSLVAGGTGELFF.

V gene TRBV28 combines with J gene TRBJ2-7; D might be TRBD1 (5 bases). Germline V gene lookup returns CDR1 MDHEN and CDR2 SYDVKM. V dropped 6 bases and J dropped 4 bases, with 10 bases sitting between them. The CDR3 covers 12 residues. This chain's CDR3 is CASRYQGYEQYF. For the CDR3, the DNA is TGTGCCAGCAGATATCAGGGTTACGAGCAGTACTTC.

The CDR3 protein is CASSPSAGGYEQFF. The CDR3 coding sequence is TGTGCCAGCTCACCATCAGCTGGGGGCTATGAGCAGTTCTTC. V gene TRBV18 combines with J gene TRBJ2-1, with D perhaps matching TRBD1 (6 bases). CDR1 KGHSH and CDR2 LQKENI come from the germline V gene. The CDR3 totals 14 residues. V was clipped by 2 bases and J by 8 bases, with 13 bases between them.

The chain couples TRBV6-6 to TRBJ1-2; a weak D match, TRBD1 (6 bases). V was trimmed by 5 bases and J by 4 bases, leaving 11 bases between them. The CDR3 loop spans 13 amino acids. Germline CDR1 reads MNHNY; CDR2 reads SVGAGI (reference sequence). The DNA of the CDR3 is TGTGCCAGCAGTCTTGGACAGACCTATGGCTACACCTTC. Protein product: CASSLGQTYGYTF.

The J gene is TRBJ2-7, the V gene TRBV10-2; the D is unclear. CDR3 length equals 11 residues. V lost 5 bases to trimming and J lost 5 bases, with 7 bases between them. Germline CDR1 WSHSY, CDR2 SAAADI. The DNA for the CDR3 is TGCGCCAGCAGTAATCCAAACGAGCAGTACTTC. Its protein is CASSNPNEQYF.

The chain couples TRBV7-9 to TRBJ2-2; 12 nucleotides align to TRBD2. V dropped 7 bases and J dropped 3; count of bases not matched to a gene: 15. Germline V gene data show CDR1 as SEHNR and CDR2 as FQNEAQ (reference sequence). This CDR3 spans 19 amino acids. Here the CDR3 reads CASIPRTSGNMEYTGELFF. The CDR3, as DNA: TGTGCCAGCATCCCCCGGACTAGCGGGAATATGGAGTACACCGGGGAGCTGTTTTTT.

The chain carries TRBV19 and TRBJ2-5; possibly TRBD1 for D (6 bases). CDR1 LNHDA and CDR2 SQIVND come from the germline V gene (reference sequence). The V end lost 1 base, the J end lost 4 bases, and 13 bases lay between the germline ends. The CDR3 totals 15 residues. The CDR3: CASSIGNRVRETQYF. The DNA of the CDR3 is TGTGCCAGTAGTATAGGTAACAGGGTCCGAGAGACCCAGTACTTC. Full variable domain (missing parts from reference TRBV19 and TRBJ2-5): DGGITQSPKYLFRKEGQNVTLSCEQNLNHDAMYWYRQDPGQGLRLIYYSQIVNDFQKGDIAEGYSVSREKKESFPLTVTSAQKNPTAFYLCASSIGNRVRETQYFGPGTRLLVL.

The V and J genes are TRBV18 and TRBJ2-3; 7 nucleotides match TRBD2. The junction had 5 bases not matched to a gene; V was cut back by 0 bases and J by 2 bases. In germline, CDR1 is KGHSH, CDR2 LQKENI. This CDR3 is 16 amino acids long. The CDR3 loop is CASSPPILAATDTQYF. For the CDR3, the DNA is TGTGCCAGCTCACCACCGATCCTAGCGGCCACAGATACGCAGTATTTT.

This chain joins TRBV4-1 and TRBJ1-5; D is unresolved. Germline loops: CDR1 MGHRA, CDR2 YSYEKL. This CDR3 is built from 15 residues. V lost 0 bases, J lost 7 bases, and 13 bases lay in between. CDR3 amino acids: CASSQDQLWSQPQHF. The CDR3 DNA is TGCGCCAGCAGCCAAGATCAACTTTGGAGCCAGCCCCAGCATTTT.

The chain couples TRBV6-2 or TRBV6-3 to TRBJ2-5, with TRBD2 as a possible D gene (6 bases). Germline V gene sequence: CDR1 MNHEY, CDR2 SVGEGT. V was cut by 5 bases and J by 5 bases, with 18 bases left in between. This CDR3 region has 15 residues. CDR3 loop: CASSLIRTGGETQYF. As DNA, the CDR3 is TGTGCCAGCAGTCTAATTAGGACCGGAGGGGAGACCCAGTACTTC.

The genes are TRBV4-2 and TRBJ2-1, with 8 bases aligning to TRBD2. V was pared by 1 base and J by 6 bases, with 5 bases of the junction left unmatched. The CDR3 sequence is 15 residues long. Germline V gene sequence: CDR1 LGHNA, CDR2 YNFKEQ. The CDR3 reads CASSQVAGLPNEQFF. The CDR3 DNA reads TGTGCCAGCAGCCAAGTAGCGGGACTACCCAATGAGCAGTTCTTC.

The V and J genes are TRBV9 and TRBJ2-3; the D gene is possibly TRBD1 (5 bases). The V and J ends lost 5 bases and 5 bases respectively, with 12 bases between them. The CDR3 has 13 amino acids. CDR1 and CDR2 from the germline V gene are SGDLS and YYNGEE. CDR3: CASSRQGKDTQYF. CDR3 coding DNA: TGTGCCAGCAGTCGGCAGGGTAAAGATACGCAGTATTTT.

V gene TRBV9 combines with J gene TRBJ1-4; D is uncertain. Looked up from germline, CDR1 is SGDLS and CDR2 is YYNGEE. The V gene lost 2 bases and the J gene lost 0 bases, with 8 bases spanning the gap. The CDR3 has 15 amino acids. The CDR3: CASSVEGATNEKLFF. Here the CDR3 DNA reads TGTGCCAGCAGCGTGGAGGGTGCAACTAATGAAAAACTGTTTTTT.